Ten or more counts support the clone carrying this T cell receptor (beta chain). Its antigen is currently unknown. Included hyperthyroidism patients were aged 18 to 65 and newly diagnosed (under 2 months' duration). The data are from a study of Graves' ophthalmopathy and Graves' hyperthyroidism. Study-wide results and limits: Blood also harbored most expanded thyroid clonotypes above 0.001 frequency. This model predicted ophthalmopathy progression (sensitivity roughly 70%, specificity 72% to 80%). Discrimination between ophthalmopathy and stable hyperthyroidism by a 13-signature model showed approximately 89% sensitivity and 75% to 84% specificity.

Germline CDR1 and CDR2: SQVTM and ANQGSEA. V lost 1 base and J 4 bases, leaving 16 bases between the germline ends. CDR3 length: 15 amino acids. The study amplified TCR beta CDR3 regions using RNA transcripts. The library came from an HTBI-primed first-round RT-PCR and a second-round multiplex PCR. TCRdb passed the multiplex PCR reads through MiXCR, listing each CDR3 protein once. The sample carries 400,000 to 500,000 distinct CDR3 sequences, approximately 21% recorded once. Input material: peripheral blood. The chain employs TRBV29-1 and TRBJ1-2; tentatively, D is TRBD1 (5 bases). This receptor was taken from a woman aged 18 to 35 with stable Graves' hyperthyroidism. For the CDR3, the DNA is TGCAGCGTTGAAGGGACAAGAACCTCGGGCTATGGCTACACCTTC. Its translation is CSVEGTRTSGYGYTF.